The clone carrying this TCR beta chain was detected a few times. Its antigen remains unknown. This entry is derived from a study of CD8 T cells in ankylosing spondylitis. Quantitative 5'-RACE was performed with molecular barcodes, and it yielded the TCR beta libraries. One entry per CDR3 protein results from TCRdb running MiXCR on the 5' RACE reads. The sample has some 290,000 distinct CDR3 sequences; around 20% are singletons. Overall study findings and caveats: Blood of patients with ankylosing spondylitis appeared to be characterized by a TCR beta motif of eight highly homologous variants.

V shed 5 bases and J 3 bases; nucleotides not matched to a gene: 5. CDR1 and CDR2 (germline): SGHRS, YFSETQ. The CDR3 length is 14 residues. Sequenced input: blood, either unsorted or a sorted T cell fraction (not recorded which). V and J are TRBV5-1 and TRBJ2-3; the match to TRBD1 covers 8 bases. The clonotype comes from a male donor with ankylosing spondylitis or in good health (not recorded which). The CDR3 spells CASSPGQETDTQYF. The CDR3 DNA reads TGCGCCAGCAGTCCGGGACAGGAGACAGATACGCAGTATTTT.